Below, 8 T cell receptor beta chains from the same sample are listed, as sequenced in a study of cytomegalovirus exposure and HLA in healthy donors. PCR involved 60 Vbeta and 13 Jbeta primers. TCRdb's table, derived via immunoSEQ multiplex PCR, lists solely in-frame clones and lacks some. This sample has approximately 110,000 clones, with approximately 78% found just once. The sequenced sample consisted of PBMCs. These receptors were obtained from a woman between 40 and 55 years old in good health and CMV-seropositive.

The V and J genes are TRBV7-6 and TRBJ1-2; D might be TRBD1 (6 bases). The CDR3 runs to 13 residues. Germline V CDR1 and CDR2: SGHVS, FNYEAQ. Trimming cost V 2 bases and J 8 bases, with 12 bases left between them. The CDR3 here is CASSLNREGGYTF. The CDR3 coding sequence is TGTGCCAGCAGCTTAAACAGGGAGGGGGGCTACACCTTC.

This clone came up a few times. Here the CDR3 DNA reads TGTGCCAGCAGTGACGAAGCGGGGGGGCCGAATGAGCAGTTCTTC. Protein product: CASSDEAGGPNEQFF. The rearrangement links TRBV6-4 to TRBJ2-1, with 10 positions matching TRBD2. The germline CDR1 and CDR2 sequences are MRHNA and SNTAGT. V trimming: 2 bases; J trimming: 7 bases; junction bases outside the gene matches: 5. This CDR3 is built from 15 residues.

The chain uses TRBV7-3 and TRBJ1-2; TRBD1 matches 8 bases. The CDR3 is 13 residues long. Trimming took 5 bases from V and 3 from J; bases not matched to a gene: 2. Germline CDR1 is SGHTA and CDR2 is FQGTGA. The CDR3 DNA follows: TGTGCCAGCAGCCCGGGACAGGACTATGGCTACACCTTC. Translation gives CASSPGQDYGYTF.

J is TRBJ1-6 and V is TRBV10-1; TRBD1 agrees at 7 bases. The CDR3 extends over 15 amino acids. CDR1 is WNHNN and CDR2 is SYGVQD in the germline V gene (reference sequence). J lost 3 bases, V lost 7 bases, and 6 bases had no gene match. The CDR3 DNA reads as TGCGCCAGCATTGAACAGGGGCACTATAATTCACCCCTCCACTTT. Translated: CASIEQGHYNSPLHF.

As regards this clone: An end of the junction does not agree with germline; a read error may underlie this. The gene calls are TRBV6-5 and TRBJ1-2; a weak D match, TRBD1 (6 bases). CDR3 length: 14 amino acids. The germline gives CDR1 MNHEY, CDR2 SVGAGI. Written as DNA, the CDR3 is TGTGCCAGCAGTCCGCCGGCAGGGGCGGGTGGCTGCACCTTC. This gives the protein CASSPPAGAGGCTF.

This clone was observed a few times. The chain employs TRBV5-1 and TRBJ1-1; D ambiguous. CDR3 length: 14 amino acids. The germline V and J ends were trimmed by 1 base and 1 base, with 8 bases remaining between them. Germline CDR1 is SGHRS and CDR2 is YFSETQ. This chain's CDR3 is CASSLPRENTEAFF. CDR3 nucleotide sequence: TGCGCCAGCAGCTTGCCGAGGGAGAACACTGAAGCTTTCTTT.

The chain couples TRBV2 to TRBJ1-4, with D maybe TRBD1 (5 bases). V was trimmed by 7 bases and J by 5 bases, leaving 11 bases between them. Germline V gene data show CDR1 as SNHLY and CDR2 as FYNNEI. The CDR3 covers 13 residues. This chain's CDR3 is CASKSQVNEKLFF. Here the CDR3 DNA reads TGTGCCAGCAAGTCACAGGTGAATGAAAAACTGTTTTTT. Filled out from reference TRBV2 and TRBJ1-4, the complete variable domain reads EPEVTQTPSHQVTQMGQEVILRCVPISNHLYFYWYRQILGQKVEFLVSFYNNEISEKSEIFDDQFSVERPDGSNFTLKIRSTKLEDSAMYFCASKSQVNEKLFFGSGTQLSVL.

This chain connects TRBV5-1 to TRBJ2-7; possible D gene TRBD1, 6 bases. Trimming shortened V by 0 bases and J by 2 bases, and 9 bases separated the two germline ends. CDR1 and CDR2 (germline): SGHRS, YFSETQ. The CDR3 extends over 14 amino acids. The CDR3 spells CASSLGAGAYEQYF. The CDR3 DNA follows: TGCGCCAGCAGCTTGGGGGCAGGGGCCTACGAGCAGTACTTC.